Listed below are T cell receptor beta chains from one sample, sequenced in a study of cytomegalovirus exposure and HLA in healthy donors. The protocol was immunoSEQ multiplex PCR, while the TCRdb copy is restricted to in-frame clones and leaves out a portion. Seen here are about 120,000 clones, over 75% observed once, and the top ten hold about 1.8%. The sequenced sample consisted of PBMCs. All receptors derive from a man in his forties or fifties in good health and CMV-seronegative. Each CDR3 is given with its conserved first and last residue. The D gene is left open where the match is weak. A clone size is listed for some rows: how often the clone was seen (once, few, many), or a class if it is expanded.

TRBJ2-3,few,TRBD2,TRBV5-1,CASSLRLAGVTDTQYF,TGCGCCAGCAGCTTGCGACTAGCGGGAGTTACAGATACGCAGTATTTT
TRBJ2-5,once,NA,TRBV29-1,CSVVGAGETQYF,TGCAGCGTTGTGGGGGCAGGGGAGACCCAGTACTTC
TRBJ2-1,once,NA,TRBV2,CASSEVSGQLPHNEQFF,TGTGCCAGCAGTGAAGTAAGCGGACAGCTCCCACACAATGAGCAGTTCTTC
TRBJ2-5,once,NA,TRBV7-2,CASTDREAQYF,TGTGCCAGCACTGATAGGGAGGCCCAGTACTTC
TRBJ1-2,NA,TRBD1,TRBV5-1,CASSSDRFGYTF,TGCGCCAGCAGCTCGGACAGGTTTGGCTACACCTTC
TRBJ1-2,NA,NA,TRBV7-9,CASSLSGSLYGYTF,TGTGCCAGCAGCTTATCCGGTTCCCTCTATGGCTACACCTTC
TRBJ2-1,NA,TRBD2,TRBV6-5,CASLAGLNEQFF,TGTGCCAGTTTAGCGGGCCTCAATGAGCAGTTCTTC
TRBJ2-1,NA,NA,TRBV11-2,CASSFAGADEQFF,TGTGCCAGCAGCTTCGCAGGGGCGGATGAGCAGTTCTTC
TRBJ1-4,NA,TRBD1,TRBV7-9,CASSPGQPNEKLFF,TGTGCCAGCAGCCCGGGACAGCCAAATGAAAAACTGTTTTTT
TRBJ1-2,NA,NA,TRBV28,CASSSTVNYGYTF,TGTGCCAGCAGTTCAACAGTAAACTATGGCTACACCTTC
TRBJ2-7,NA,NA,TRBV7-3,CASSFLDEQYF,TGTGCCAGCAGCTTTTTAGACGAGCAGTACTTC
TRBJ2-1,NA,NA,TRBV7-3,CASSLIGGSSYNEQFF,TGTGCCAGCAGCTTAATCGGCGGTAGCTCCTACAATGAGCAGTTCTTC
TRBJ2-1,NA,TRBD2,TRBV9,CASSVFDAPSIAGSYNEQFF,TGTGCCAGCAGCGTCTTCGATGCCCCATCAATAGCGGGGTCCTACAATGAGCAGTTCTTC
TRBJ2-7,once,NA,TRBV28,CASSFIMRDEQYF,TGTGCCAGCAGTTTTATTATGAGGGACGAGCAGTACTTC
TRBJ2-3,NA,TRBD2,TRBV5-1,CASRLSGTTTDTQYF,TGCGCCAGCAGGCTGAGCGGGACTACCACAGATACGCAGTATTTT
TRBJ2-1,NA,TRBD1,TRBV5-1,CASSNGQGYNEQFF,TGCGCCAGCAGCAACGGACAGGGCTACAATGAGCAGTTCTTC
TRBJ2-7,NA,TRBD2,TRBV18,CASSPPGLAAQYF,TGTGCCAGCTCACCACCGGGACTAGCGGCACAATACTTC
TRBJ1-4,NA,TRBD1,TRBV27,CASSPYGLTGVNEKLFF,TGTGCCAGCAGTCCCTACGGATTGACAGGGGTTAATGAAAAACTGTTTTTT
TRBJ1-2,once,TRBD1,TRBV7-8,CASSLAPDRDSGGTF,TGTGCCAGCAGCTTAGCGCCGGACAGGGATTCCGGAGGCACCTTC
TRBJ1-2,NA,TRBD1,TRBV7-2,CASSFGQGLDGYTF,TGTGCCAGCAGCTTTGGACAGGGTCTAGATGGCTACACCTTC
TRBJ1-4,NA,NA,TRBV9,CASSVSPGGGLNEKLFF,TGTGCCAGCAGCGTAAGTCCGGGAGGAGGGTTAAATGAAAAACTGTTTTTT
TRBJ2-3,few,NA,TRBV6-5,CASSYVASRTDTQYF,TGTGCCAGCAGTTACGTGGCCTCTCGCACAGATACGCAGTATTTT
TRBJ2-3,NA,NA,TRBV13,CASSLFSSAGTTDTQYF,TGTGCCAGCAGCTTGTTTTCTTCGGCGGGGACCACAGATACGCAGTATTTT
TRBJ2-7,few,TRBD2,TRBV25-1,CASSSPSGSPYEQYF,TGTGCCAGCAGCTCCCCAAGCGGGAGCCCCTACGAGCAGTACTTC
TRBJ1-2,NA,NA,TRBV29-1,CSVENVSGMGYTF,TGCAGCGTTGAAAACGTGTCGGGGATGGGCTACACCTTC
TRBJ1-2,NA,TRBD1,TRBV5-4,CASSVRQGYTF,TGTGCCAGCAGCGTACGACAGGGGTACACCTTC
TRBJ2-5,NA,TRBD2,TRBV4-2,CASSQLGLADQETQYF,TGTGCCAGCAGCCAGCTGGGACTAGCGGACCAAGAGACCCAGTACTTC
TRBJ1-2,NA,NA,TRBV2,CASSEAANGYGYTF,TGTGCCAGCAGTGAAGCCGCTAATGGCTATGGCTACACCTTC
TRBJ2-5,NA,TRBD2,TRBV5-1,CASSIAGLQETQYF,TGCGCCAGCTCTATAGCGGGACTGCAAGAGACCCAGTACTTC
TRBJ2-7,NA,TRBD1,TRBV7-8,CASSQGDRPSYEQYF,TGTGCCAGCAGCCAGGGGGACAGACCCTCCTACGAGCAGTACTTC
TRBJ2-1,NA,TRBD2,TRBV7-3,CASSLAGAGDEQFF,TGTGCCAGCAGCCTAGCGGGAGCTGGCGATGAGCAGTTCTTC